This TCR beta chain was captured in a study of T cell responses to AZD1222 COVID-19 vaccine. Findings of the study overall: Baseline testing showed seropositivity in only a handful of AZD1222 recipients.

As to this clone: Its specificity is unknown.

The germline gives CDR1 LNHDA, CDR2 SQIVND (reference sequence). The V gene lost 3 bases and the J gene lost 1 base, with 6 bases spanning the gap. The CDR3 loop spans 13 amino acids. The table came from immunoSEQ multiplex PCR; TCRdb's copy has only in-frame clones and leaves some out. The sample holds tens of thousands of clones; under 95% are singletons and the top ten take 4% to 5%. Sequencing was performed on peripheral blood, taken on day 0 of AZD1222 vaccination. V is TRBV19 and J is TRBJ1-1, with no clear D. This receptor was identified in an adult in good health. The CDR3 nucleotides read TGTGCCAGTAGTATCCGAAGGAACACTGAAGCTTTCTTT. Residues: CASSIRRNTEAFF.